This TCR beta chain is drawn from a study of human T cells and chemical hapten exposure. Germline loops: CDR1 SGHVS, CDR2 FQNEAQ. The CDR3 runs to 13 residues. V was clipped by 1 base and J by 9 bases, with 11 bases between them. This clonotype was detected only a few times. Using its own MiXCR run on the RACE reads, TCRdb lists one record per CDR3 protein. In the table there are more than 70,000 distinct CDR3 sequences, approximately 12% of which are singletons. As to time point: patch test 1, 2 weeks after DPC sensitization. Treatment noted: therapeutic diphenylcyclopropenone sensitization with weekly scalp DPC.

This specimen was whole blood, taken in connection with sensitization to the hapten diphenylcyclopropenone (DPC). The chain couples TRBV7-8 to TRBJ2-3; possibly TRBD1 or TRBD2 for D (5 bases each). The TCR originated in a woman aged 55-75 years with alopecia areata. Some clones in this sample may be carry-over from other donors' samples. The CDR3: CASSLVGDLTQYF. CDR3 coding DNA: TGTGCCAGCAGCTTAGTGGGGGATCTAACGCAGTATTTT.